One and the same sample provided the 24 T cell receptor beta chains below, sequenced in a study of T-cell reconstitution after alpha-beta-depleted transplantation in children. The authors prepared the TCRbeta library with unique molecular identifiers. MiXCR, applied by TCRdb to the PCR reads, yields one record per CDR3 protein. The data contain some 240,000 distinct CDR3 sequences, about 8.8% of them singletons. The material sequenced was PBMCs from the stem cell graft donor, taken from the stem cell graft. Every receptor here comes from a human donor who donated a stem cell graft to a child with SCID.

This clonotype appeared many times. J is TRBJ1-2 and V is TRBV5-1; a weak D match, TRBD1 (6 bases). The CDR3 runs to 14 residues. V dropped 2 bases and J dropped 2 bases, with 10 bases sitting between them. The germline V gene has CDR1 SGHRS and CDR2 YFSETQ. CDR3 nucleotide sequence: TGCGCCAGCAGCTTACAGGGAAGGAACTATGGCTACACCTTC. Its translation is CASSLQGRNYGYTF.

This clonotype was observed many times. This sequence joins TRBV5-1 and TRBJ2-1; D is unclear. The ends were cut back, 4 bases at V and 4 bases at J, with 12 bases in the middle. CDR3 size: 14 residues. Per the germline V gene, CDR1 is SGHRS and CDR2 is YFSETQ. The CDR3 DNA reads TGCGCCAGCAGCGGATCGAGACAATACAATGAGCAGTTCTTC. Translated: CASSGSRQYNEQFF.

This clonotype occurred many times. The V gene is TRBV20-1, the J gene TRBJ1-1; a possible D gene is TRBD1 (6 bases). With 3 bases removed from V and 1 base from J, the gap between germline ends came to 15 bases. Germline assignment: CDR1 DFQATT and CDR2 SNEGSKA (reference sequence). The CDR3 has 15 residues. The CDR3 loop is CSASYRGGGNTEAFF. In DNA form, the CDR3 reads TGCAGTGCTAGTTATCGCGGGGGCGGGAACACTGAAGCTTTCTTT.

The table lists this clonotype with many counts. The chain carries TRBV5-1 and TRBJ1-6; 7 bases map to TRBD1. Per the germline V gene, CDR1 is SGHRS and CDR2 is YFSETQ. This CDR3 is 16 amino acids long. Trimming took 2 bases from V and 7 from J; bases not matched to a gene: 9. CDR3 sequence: CASSFIRDRQNSPLHF. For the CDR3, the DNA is TGCGCCAGCAGCTTCATCCGGGACAGACAAAATTCACCCCTCCACTTT. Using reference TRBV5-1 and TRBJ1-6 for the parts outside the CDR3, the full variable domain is KAGVTQTPRYLIKTRGQQVTLSCSPISGHRSVSWYQQTPGQGLQFLFEYFSETQRNKGNFPGRFSGRQFSNSRSEMNVSTLELGDSALYLCASSFIRDRQNSPLHFGNGTRLTVT.

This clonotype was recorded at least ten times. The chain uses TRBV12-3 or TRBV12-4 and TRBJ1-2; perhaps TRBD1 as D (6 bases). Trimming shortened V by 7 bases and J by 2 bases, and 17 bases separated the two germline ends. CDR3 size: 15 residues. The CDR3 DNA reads TGTGCCAGCACCCCCGCGGGAGGGGGAAACTATGGCTACACCTTC. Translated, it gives CASTPAGGGNYGYTF.

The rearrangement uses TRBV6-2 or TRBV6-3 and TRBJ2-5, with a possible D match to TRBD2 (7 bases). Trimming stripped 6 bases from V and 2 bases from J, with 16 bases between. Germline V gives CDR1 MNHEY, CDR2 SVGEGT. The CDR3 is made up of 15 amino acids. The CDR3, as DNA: TGTGCCAGCAGAGACGGGGGGCAGAGGCAAGAGACCCAGTACTTC. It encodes CASRDGGQRQETQYF.

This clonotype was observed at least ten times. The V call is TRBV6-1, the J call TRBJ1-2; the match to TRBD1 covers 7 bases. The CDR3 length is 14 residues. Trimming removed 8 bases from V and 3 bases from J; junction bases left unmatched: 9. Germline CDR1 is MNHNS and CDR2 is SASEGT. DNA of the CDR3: TGTGCCAGCGCTGCCCGAGACAGGGACTATGGCTACACCTTC. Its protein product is CASAARDRDYGYTF.

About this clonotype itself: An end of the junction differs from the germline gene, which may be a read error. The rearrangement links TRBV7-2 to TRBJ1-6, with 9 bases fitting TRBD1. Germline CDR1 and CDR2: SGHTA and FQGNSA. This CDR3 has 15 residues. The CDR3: CASSARDRDNSPIHF. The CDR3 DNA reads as TGTGCCAGCAGCGCCCGGGACAGGGATAATTCACCCATCCACTTT.

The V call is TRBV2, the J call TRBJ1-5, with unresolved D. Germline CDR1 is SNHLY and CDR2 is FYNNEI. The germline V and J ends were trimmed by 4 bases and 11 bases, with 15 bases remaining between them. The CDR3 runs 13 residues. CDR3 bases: TGTGCCAGCAGTGTACGGGCGGAAGTAGCCCAGCATTTT. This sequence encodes CASSVRAEVAQHF.

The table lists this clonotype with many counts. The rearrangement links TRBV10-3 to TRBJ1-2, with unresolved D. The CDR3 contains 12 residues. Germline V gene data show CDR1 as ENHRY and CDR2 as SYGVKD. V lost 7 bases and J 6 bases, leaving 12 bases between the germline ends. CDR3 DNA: TGTGCCATCAAATCGGGGTATGATGGCTACACCTTC. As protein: CAIKSGYDGYTF.

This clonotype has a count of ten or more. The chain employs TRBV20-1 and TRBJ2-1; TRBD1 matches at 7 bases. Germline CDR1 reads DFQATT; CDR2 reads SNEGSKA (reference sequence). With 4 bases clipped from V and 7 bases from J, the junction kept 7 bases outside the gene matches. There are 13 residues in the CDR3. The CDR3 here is CSATGQLGNEQFF. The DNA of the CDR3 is TGCAGTGCTACGGGACAGCTGGGGAATGAGCAGTTCTTC.

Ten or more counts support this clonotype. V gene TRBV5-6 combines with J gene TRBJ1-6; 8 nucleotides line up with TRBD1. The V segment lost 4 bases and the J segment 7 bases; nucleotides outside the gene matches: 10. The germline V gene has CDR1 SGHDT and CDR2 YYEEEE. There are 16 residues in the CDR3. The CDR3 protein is CASSLVGQGVNSPLHF. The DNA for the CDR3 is TGTGCCAGCAGCCTAGTCGGACAGGGCGTCAATTCACCCCTCCACTTT. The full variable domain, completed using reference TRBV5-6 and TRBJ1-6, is DAGVTQSPTHLIKTRGQQVTLRCSPKSGHDTVSWYQQALGQGPQFIFQYYEEEERQRGNFPDRFSGHQFPNYSSELNVNALLLGDSALYLCASSLVGQGVNSPLHFGNGTRLTVT.

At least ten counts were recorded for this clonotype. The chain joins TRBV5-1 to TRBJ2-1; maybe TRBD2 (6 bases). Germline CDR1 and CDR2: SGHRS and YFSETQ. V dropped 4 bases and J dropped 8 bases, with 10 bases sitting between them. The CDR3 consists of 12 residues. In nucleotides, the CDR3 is TGCGCCAGCAGCCTGGAGGGAGATGAGCAGTTCTTC. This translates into CASSLEGDEQFF.

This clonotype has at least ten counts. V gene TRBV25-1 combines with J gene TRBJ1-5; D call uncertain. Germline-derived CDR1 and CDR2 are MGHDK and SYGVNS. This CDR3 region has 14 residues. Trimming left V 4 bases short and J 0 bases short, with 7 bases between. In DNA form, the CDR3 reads TGTGCCAGCAGTGGGCAGGATAGCAATCAGCCCCAGCATTTT. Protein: CASSGQDSNQPQHF.

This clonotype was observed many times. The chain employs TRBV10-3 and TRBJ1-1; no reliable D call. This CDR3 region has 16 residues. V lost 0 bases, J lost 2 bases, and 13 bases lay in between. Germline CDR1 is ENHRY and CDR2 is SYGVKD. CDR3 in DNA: TGTGCCATCAGTGAGTCGGGTGTCGGGGTCAACACTGAAGCTTTCTTT. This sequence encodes CAISESGVGVNTEAFF.

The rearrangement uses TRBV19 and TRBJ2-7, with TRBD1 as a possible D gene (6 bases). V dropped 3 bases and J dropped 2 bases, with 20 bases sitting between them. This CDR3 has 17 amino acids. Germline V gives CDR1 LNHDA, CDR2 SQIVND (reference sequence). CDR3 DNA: TGTGCCAGTAGTATCGGTCCGCTTAAGGACAGAACCTACGAGCAGTACTTC. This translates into CASSIGPLKDRTYEQYF. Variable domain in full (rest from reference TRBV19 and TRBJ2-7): DGGITQSPKYLFRKEGQNVTLSCEQNLNHDAMYWYRQDPGQGLRLIYYSQIVNDFQKGDIAEGYSVSREKKESFPLTVTSAQKNPTAFYLCASSIGPLKDRTYEQYFGPGTRLTVT.

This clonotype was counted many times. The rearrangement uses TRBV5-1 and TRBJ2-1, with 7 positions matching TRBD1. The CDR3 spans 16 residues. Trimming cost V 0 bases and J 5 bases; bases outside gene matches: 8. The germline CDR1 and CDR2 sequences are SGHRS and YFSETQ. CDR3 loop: CASSLGLGGQDNEQFF. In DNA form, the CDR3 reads TGCGCCAGCAGCTTGGGGTTAGGAGGACAGGACAATGAGCAGTTCTTC.

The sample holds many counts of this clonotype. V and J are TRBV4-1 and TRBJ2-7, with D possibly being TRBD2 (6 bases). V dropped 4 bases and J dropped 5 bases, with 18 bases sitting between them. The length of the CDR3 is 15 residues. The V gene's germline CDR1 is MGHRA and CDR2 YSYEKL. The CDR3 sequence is CASSPRDFLVHEQYF. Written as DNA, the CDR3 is TGCGCCAGCAGCCCTCGGGACTTCCTAGTCCACGAGCAGTACTTC.

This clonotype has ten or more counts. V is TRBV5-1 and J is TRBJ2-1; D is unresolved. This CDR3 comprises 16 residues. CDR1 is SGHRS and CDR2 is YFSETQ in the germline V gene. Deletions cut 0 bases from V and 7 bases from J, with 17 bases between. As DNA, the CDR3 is TGCGCCAGCAGCTTGGACGGAAGTTCTTGGGGTAATGAGCAGTTCTTC. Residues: CASSLDGSSWGNEQFF.

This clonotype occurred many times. CDR3 sequence: CASSSGQGSEAFF. The CDR3 coding sequence is TGCGCCAGCAGCTCCGGACAGGGGTCTGAAGCTTTCTTT. The V and J genes are TRBV5-1 and TRBJ1-1; 9 bases are shared with TRBD1. Trimming cost V 3 bases and J 6 bases; bases outside gene matches: 3. Germline CDR1 is SGHRS and CDR2 is YFSETQ. The CDR3 consists of 13 residues.

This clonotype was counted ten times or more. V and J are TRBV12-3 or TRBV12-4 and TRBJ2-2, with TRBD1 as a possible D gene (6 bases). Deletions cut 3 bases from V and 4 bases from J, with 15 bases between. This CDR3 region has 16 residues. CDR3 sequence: CASSFLSGVSTGELFF. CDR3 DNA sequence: TGTGCCAGCAGTTTTTTATCAGGGGTTAGCACCGGGGAGCTGTTTTTT.

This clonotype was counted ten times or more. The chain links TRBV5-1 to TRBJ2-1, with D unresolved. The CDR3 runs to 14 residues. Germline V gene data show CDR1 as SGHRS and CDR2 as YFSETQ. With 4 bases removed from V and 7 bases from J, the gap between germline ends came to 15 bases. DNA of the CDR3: TGCGCCAGCAGCCCCCAGCCGGTTCTGAATGAGCAGTTCTTC. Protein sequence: CASSPQPVLNEQFF.

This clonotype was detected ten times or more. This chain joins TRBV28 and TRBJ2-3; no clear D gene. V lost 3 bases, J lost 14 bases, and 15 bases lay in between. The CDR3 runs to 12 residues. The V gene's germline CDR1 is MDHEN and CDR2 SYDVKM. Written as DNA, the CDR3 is TGTGCCAGCAGTTTTGACCAACGACCCCGGTATTTT. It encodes CASSFDQRPRYF. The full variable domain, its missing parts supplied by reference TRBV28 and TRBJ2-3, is DVKVTQSSRYLVKRTGEKVFLECVQDMDHENMFWYRQDPGLGLRLIYFSYDVKMKEKGDIPEGYSVSREKKERFSLILESASTNQTSMYLCASSFDQRPRYFGPGTRLTVL.

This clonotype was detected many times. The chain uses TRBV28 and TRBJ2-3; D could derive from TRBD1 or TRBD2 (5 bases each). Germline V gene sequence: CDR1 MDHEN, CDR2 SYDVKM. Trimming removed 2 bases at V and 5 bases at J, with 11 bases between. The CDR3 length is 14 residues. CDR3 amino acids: CASSLPRGLDTQYF. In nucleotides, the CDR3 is TGTGCCAGCAGTTTACCTCGGGGCCTAGATACGCAGTATTTT. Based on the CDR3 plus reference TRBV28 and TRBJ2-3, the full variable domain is DVKVTQSSRYLVKRTGEKVFLECVQDMDHENMFWYRQDPGLGLRLIYFSYDVKMKEKGDIPEGYSVSREKKERFSLILESASTNQTSMYLCASSLPRGLDTQYFGPGTRLTVL.